This entry describes one T cell receptor beta chain. Its antigen is not known. The germline and genes are mouse ones. The DNA ends 1 residue before the CDR3 does, and the rest of the CDR3 is filled in from the germline J gene. The data were produced by immunoSEQ multiplex PCR, yet TCRdb's version contains in-frame clones alone and is incomplete. The repertoire holds about 1,700 clones, roughly 45% seen once, with 21% in the top ten. This specimen comes from a study of tissue T cells after allogeneic stem cell transplantation. Study findings and constraints: Few T cell clones were shared across patients, but motif clusters showed tissue-specific shared signatures. Within patients, tissue anatomy strongly shaped TCR repertoire composition.

The time point denotes: mouse harvest day 14 after allogeneic transplant. Tail vein injection delivered 10^7 T-cell-depleted bone marrow cells and 10^6 splenic CD5+ T cells. B6 (H2b) cells into BALB/c (H2d) mice; tissues taken at day 7 or 14. V dropped 1 base and J dropped 8; count of bases not matched to a gene: 4. Germline assignment: CDR1 KGHPV and CDR2 FQNQEV (reference sequence). The CDR3 runs to 15 residues. Sequences were obtained from gut tissue. This receptor was identified in a female BALB/c mouse given C57BL/6 T cells with graft-versus-host disease after an allogeneic hematopoietic cell transplant. V gene TRBV26 combines with J gene TRBJ2-5; 12 positions agree with TRBD1. This chain's CDR3 is CASSLWGQGAGTQYF. The CDR3 bases that were read are TGTGCCAGCAGTCTGTGGGGACAGGGGGCAGGCACCCAGTAC.